The text below deals with one TCR beta chain. No cognate antigen has been identified for it. Per-base qualities were not stored, and no clone one base away is much larger. To prepare the library, the immunoSEQ multiplex PCR assay was applied. Rearranged TCR beta chain sequences were amplified using the hsTCRB Kit according to the manufacturer's protocol. Sequencing of TCRB libraries was carried out on an Illumina MiSeq. The paper's processing steps were these. The proprietary platform of the kit vendor was used for demultiplexing, trimming and gene mapping. TCRdb obtained this table from immuneACCESS and retained in-frame rearrangements with V and J assigned. These tables miss some clones; where compared with another copy, unresolved V genes account for less than half of the shortfall, and the remainder is unexplained. That table gives V, J and clone size, and the DNA gave D and trimming. This sample holds almost 95,000 clones; about 90% were observed only once. The top ten clones comprise approximately 0.8% of the sample.

CDR1 and CDR2 are read off the germline V gene as SGDLS and YYNGEE. CDR3 length: 12 amino acids, cysteine to phenylalanine. Only CDR3 DNA remains: 36 bases, in frame from the first base. The time point label, as the study defines it: week 47, end of study. A 20-mer mutant IDH1 peptide at 300 micrograms in Montanide made up each vaccine dose, which was injected subcutaneously together with topical imiquimod. Across visits V03 through V10, patients got a total of eight vaccinations, given in weeks 1, 3, 5, 7, 11, 15, 19 and 23. Newly diagnosed WHO grade 3 or 4 IDH1-mutant astrocytomas showing loss of nuclear ATRX were present in the donors. The samples were drawn from NOA16, a multicentre, single-arm, open-label phase I trial in Germany that tested a mutant IDH1 peptide vaccine in humans for the first time. Genomic DNA for TCRB sequencing was extracted from EDTA blood using the DNeasy Blood and Tissue Kit.

The data belong to a study of a mutant IDH1 vaccine in newly diagnosed glioma listed by TCRdb under 2021. At the level of the whole study: In the chemotherapy-containing groups, vaccination started alongside temozolomide cycles, whereas in patients who had radiotherapy alone it started 4-6 weeks after radiotherapy. Before enrollment, most patients had been given radiochemotherapy with temozolomide as standard therapy, while the rest had received either radiotherapy alone or temozolomide alone. The week-35 safety follow-up took place at visit V12, and the week-47 end of study took place at visit V13. Of the roughly 34 treated patients, roughly 60% were male and roughly 38% were female, and a mean age of roughly 37 years was recorded. Six visits were used for peripheral blood collection: V03 (baseline), V05, V07, V10, V12 and V13. Longitudinal TCRB deep sequencing was done for about two dozen treated patients, wherever samples were available for exploratory analyses. The paper's findings and limits, for the study overall: According to the authors, sample limitations meant that analyses of patient blood samples could not be reproduced. Across multiple MHC alleles, vaccine-induced immune responses were seen in approximately 93% of patients. No apparent relationship was observed between pseudoprogression and alterations in the top peripheral T cell clonotypes detected by TCRB sequencing. Selection of PBMC samples for TCRB deep sequencing was based on availability.

The sample consisted of PBMCs, taken from a glioma patient whose treatment included an IDH1 peptide vaccine. This TCR came from a woman aged 50 to 60 with glioma. The chain employs TRBV9 and TRBJ2-5; the D gene cannot be named for sure. The J call could be wrong; TRBJ2-7 is a better fit for the DNA end. The CDR3 region reads CASSPSSYEQYF. The DNA reads as follows: TGTGCCAGCAGCCCGAGCTCCTACGAGCAGTACTTC.